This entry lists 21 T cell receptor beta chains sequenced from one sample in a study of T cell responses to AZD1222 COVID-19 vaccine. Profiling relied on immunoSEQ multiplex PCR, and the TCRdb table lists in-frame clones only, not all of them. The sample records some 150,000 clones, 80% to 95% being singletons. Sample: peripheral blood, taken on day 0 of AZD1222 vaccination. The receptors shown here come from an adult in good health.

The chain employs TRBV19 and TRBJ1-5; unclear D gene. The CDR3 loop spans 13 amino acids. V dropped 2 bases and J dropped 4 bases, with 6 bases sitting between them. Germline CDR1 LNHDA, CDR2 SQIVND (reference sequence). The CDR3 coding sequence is TGTGCCAGTAGTATACTGGGTAATCAGCCCCAGCATTTT. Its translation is CASSILGNQPQHF.

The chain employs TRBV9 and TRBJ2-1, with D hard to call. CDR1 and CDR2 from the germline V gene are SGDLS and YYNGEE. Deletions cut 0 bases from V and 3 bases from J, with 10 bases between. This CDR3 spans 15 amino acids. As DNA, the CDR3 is TGTGCCAGCAGCGTAGTGGCAGCTTTCTACAATGAGCAGTTCTTC. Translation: CASSVVAAFYNEQFF.

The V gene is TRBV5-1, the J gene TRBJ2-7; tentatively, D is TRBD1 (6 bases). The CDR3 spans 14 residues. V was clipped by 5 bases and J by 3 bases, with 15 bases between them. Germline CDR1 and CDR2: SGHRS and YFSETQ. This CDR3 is CASSSTGKGYEQYF. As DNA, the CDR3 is TGCGCCAGCAGTTCCACAGGGAAGGGCTACGAGCAGTACTTC. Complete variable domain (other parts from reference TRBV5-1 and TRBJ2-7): KAGVTQTPRYLIKTRGQQVTLSCSPISGHRSVSWYQQTPGQGLQFLFEYFSETQRNKGNFPGRFSGRQFSNSRSEMNVSTLELGDSALYLCASSSTGKGYEQYFGPGTRLTVT.

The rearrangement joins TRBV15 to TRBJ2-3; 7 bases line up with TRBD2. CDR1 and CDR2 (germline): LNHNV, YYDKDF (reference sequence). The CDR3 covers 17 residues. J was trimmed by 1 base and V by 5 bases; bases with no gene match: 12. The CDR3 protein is CATSLSQAGTRTDTQYF. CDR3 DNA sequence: TGTGCCACCAGCTTAAGTCAAGCGGGAACTCGCACAGATACGCAGTATTTT.

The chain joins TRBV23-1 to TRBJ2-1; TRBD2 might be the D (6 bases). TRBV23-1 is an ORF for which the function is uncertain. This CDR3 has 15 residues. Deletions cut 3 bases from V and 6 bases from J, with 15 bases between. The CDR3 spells CASSHWDSEINEQFF. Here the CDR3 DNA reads TGCGCCAGCAGTCACTGGGACTCCGAGATCAATGAGCAGTTCTTC.

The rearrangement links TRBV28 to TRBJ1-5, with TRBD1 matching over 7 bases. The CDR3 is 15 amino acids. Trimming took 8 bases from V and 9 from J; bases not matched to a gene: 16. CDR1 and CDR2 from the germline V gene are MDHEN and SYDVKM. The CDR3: CASGGTDLQRRPQHF. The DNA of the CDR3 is TGTGCCAGCGGGGGGACAGATCTTCAGCGGAGGCCCCAGCATTTT.

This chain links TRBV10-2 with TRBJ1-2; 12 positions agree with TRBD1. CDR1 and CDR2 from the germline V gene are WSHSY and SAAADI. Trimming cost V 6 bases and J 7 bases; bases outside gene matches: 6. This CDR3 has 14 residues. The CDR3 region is CASRPGQGAGGYTF. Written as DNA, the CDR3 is TGCGCCAGCAGGCCGGGACAGGGGGCGGGTGGCTACACCTTC.

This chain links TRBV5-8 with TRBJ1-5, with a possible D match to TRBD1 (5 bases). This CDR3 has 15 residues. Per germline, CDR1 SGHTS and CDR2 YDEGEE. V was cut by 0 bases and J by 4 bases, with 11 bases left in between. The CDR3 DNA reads TGTGCCAGCAGCTTGGAGGGGCAGAGAAATCAGCCCCAGCATTTT. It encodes CASSLEGQRNQPQHF.

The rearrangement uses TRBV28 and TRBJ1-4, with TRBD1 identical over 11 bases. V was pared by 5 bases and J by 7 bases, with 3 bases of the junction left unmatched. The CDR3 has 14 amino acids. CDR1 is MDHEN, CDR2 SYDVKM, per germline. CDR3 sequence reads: CASSTGTGGEKLFF. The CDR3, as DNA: TGTGCCAGCAGTACCGGGACAGGGGGTGAAAAACTGTTTTTT.

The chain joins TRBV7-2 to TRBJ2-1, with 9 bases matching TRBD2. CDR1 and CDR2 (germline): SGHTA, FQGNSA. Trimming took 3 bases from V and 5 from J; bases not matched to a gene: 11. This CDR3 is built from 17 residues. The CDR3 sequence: CASSFFILAGRNNEQFF. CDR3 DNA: TGTGCCAGCAGCTTTTTTATCCTAGCGGGACGGAACAATGAGCAGTTCTTC.

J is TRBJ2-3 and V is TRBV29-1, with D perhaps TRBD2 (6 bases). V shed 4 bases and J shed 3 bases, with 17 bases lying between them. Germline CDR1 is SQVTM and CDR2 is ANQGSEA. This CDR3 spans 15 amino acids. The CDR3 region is CSVVSGAAPTDTQYF. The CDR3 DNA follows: TGCAGCGTTGTTTCGGGAGCGGCACCTACAGATACGCAGTATTTT.

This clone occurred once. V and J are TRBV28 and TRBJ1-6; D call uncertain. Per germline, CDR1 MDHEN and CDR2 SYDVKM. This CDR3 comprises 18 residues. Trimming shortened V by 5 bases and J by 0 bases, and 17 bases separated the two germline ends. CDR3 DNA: TGTGCCAGCAGTCCGGTGTTAGTGTCGAGCTCCTATAATTCACCCCTCCACTTT. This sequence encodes CASSPVLVSSSYNSPLHF.

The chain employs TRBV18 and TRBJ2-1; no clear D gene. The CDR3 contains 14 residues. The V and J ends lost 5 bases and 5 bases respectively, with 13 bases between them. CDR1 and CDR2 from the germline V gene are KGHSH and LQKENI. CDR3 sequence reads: CASSGLGSHNEQFF. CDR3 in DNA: TGTGCCAGCTCAGGGTTAGGGTCCCACAATGAGCAGTTCTTC. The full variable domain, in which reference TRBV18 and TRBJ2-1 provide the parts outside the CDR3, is NAGVMQNPRHLVRRRGQEARLRCSPMKGHSHVYWYRQLPEEGLKFMVYLQKENIIDESGMPKERFSAEFPKEGPSILRIQQVVRGDSAAYFCASSGLGSHNEQFFGPGTRLTVL.

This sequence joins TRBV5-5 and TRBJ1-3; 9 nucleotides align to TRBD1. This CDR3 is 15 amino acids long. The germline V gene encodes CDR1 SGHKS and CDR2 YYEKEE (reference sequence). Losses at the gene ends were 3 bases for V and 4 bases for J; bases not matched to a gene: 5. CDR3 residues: CASSSTGGAGNTIYF. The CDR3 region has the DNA TGTGCCAGCAGCTCGACAGGGGGTGCCGGAAACACCATATATTTT.

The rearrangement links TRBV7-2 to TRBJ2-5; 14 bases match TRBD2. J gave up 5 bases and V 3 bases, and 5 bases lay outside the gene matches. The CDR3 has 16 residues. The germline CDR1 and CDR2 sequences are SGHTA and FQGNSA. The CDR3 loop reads CASSFTGLAGAETQYF. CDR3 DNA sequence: TGTGCCAGCAGCTTTACGGGACTAGCGGGAGCTGAGACCCAGTACTTC. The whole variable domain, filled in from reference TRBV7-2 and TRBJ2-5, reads GAGVSQSPSNKVTEKGKDVELRCDPISGHTALYWYRQSLGQGLEFLIYFQGNSAPDKSGLPSDRFSAERTGGSVSTLTIQRTQQEDSAVYLCASSFTGLAGAETQYFGPGTRLLVL.

The CDR3 spells CASSLGGEFGQYF. CDR3 DNA sequence: TGTGCCAGCAGTTTGGGGGGAGAATTCGGGCAGTACTTC. The chain recombines TRBV6-5 with TRBJ2-7; a possible D gene is TRBD2 (6 bases). Germline CDR1 reads MNHEY; CDR2 reads SVGAGI. Trimming cost V 4 bases and J 9 bases, with 16 bases left between them. The CDR3 sequence is 13 residues long.

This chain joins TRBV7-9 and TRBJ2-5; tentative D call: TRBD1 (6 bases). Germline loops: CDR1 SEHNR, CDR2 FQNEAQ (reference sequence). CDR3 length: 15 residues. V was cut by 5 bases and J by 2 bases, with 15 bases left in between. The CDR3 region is CASSPDSTFQETQYF. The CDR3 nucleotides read TGTGCCAGCAGCCCGGACAGTACATTTCAAGAGACCCAGTACTTC.

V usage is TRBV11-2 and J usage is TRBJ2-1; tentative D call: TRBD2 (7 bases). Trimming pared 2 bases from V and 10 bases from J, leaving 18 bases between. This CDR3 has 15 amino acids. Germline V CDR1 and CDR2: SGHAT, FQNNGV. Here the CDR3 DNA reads TGTGCCAGCAGCTTAAGGGTAAGGGGGGGAATGGAGCAGTTCTTC. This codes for CASSLRVRGGMEQFF.

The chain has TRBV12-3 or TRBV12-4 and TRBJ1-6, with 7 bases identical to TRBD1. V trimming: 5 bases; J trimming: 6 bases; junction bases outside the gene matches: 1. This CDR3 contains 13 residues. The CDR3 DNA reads TGTGCCAGCAGTCCAGGGGGTAATTCACCCCTCCACTTT. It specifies CASSPGGNSPLHF.

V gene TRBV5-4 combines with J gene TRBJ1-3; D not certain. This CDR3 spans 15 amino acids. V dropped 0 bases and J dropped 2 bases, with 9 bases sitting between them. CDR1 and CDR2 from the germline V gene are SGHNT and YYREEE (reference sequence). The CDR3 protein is CASSLEAGAGNTIYF. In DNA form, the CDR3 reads TGTGCCAGCAGCTTGGAAGCCGGGGCTGGAAACACCATATATTTT.

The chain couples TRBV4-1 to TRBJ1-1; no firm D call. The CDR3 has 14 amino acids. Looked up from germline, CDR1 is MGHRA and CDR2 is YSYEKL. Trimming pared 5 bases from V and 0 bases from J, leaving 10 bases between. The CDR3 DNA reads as TGCGCCAGCAGCGGCCGACAAATGAACACTGAAGCTTTCTTT. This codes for CASSGRQMNTEAFF.